These T cell receptor beta chains were read from a single sample in a study of blood T cell repertoires in COVID-19. Assay used: immunoSEQ multiplex PCR; TCRdb lists only in-frame clones, some missing. This sample has about 91,000 clones; around 72% occur once, and the top ten carry roughly a quarter. Sequencing input: peripheral blood. These receptors were collected from an older man with acute or convalescent COVID-19. Each CDR3 is given with its conserved first and last residue. A D gene is named only where the DNA matches it firmly. The size field is filled for only some rows; it gives once, few, many or a size class.

clone size	J gene	D gene	V gene	CDR3 DNA	CDR3 protein
.	TRBJ1-4	.	TRBV7-2	TGTGCCAGCAGCTCTTTGGGGCAGAATAATGAAAAACTGTTTTTT	CASSSLGQNNEKLFF
.	TRBJ2-1	.	TRBV11-2	TGTGCCAGCAGCGAGGGAGGGACACCCTCCTACAATGAGCAGTTCTTC	CASSEGGTPSYNEQFF
.	TRBJ2-5	TRBD2	TRBV5-5	TGTGCCAGCAGTTTGGGACTAGCGGGAGCCCTCCAAGAGACCCAGTACTTC	CASSLGLAGALQETQYF
.	TRBJ2-1	TRBD2	TRBV14	TGTGCCAGCAGCCGCCGCCGGGCCGGCGGGAGTCACAATGAGCAGTTCTTC	CASSRRRAGGSHNEQFF
.	TRBJ2-7	TRBD1	TRBV3-1/TRBV3-2	TGTGCCAGCAGCCAAGGACAGGGGCTGTTCTACGAGCAGTACTTC	CASSQGQGLFYEQYF
.	TRBJ2-1	TRBD2	TRBV18	TGTGCCAGCTCACAGCCAGGCGGGAGCTCCTACAATGAGCAGTTCTTC	CASSQPGGSSYNEQFF
once	TRBJ1-5	.	TRBV3-1/TRBV3-2	TGTGCCAGCAGCCGGTGGGAGGGCGATCAGCCCCAGCATTTT	CASSRWEGDQPQHF
.	TRBJ1-4	.	TRBV30	TGTGCCTGGAGTCCCCCGGGGGGCAGGGCTAATGAAAAACTGTTTTTT	CAWSPPGGRANEKLFF
few	TRBJ1-2	.	TRBV6-5	TGTGCCAGCAGAGGAGGACAGCTCTATGGCTACACCTTC	CASRGGQLYGYTF
.	TRBJ2-5	TRBD2	TRBV11-2	TGTGCCAGCAGCTTAGAAGGCGGGAGGGCCCGGACCCAGTACTTC	CASSLEGGRARTQYF
.	TRBJ2-7	TRBD1	TRBV6-5	TGTGCCAGCAGTTCCCCGGGACAGGGGGCCTCCTACGAGCAGTACTTC	CASSSPGQGASYEQYF
.	TRBJ2-3	TRBD2	TRBV7-3	TGTGCCAGCTGCTCTAGCGGGCCAACGGATACGCAGTATTTT	CASCSSGPTDTQYF
few	TRBJ1-2	.	TRBV11-3	TGTGCCAGCAGCTTAGTTACAGGACGAATAATTACGAGCTATGGCTACACCTTC	CASSLVTGRIITSYGYTF
.	TRBJ1-4	.	TRBV29-1	TGCAGCGCTCCGAGTGGGTCGGGAGAAAAACTGTTTTTT	CSAPSGSGEKLFF
.	TRBJ1-3	.	TRBV10-3	TGTGCCATCAGGCCGACAGACCCAATCTCAGGAAACACCATATATTTT	CAIRPTDPISGNTIYF
.	TRBJ2-3	TRBD2	TRBV27	TGTGCCAGCAGTTTAGCGGGAGTAGGTCGTACGCAGTATTTT	CASSLAGVGRTQYF
.	TRBJ1-2	.	TRBV5-1	TGCGCCAGCAGCTCCGGGACTCCACTGAGGGGCTACACCTTC	CASSSGTPLRGYTF
.	TRBJ2-3	.	TRBV3-1/TRBV3-2	TGTGCCAGCAGCCAAGACGCCTCGAGTACGCAGTATTTT	CASSQDASSTQYF
.	TRBJ2-2	.	TRBV7-8	TGTGCCAGCAGCGCTAGACGCGGAGCTGTTGGCACCGGGGAGCTGTTTTTT	CASSARRGAVGTGELFF
few	TRBJ2-3	TRBD2	TRBV4-3	TGCGCCAGCAGCCAAGGGCCCAGCGGGAAAGACACGCAGTATTTT	CASSQGPSGKDTQYF
.	TRBJ2-3	.	TRBV4-2	TGTGCCAGCAGCCAATCCGGGTTGGAAGATACGCAGTATTTT	CASSQSGLEDTQYF
few	TRBJ1-2	.	TRBV7-2	TGTGCCAGCAGCTTAGGGTTCGACACCAACTATGGCTACACCTTC	CASSLGFDTNYGYTF
.	TRBJ2-5	.	TRBV9	TGTGCCAGCAGCGCTCAGGGGTTGGTCCAAGAGACCCAGTACTTC	CASSAQGLVQETQYF
.	TRBJ2-5	.	TRBV5-1	TGCGCCAGCAGCTCGCGGCAGCTGAATCAAGAGACCCAGTACTTC	CASSSRQLNQETQYF
.	TRBJ1-1	TRBD1	TRBV29-1	TGCAGCGTGGGACAGACGAACACTGAAGCTTTCTTT	CSVGQTNTEAFF
.	TRBJ2-7	.	TRBV19	TGTGCCAGTAGTCCGCGACAGGGAGGCTACGAGCAGTACTTC	CASSPRQGGYEQYF
.	TRBJ2-2	.	TRBV6-5	TGTGCCAGCAGTTACACAGACATGAACACCGGGGAGCTGTTTTTT	CASSYTDMNTGELFF
.	TRBJ2-5	TRBD1	TRBV7-7	TGTGCTAGCAGCCCCACAGGGGGCAAAGAGACCCAGTACTTC	CASSPTGGKETQYF
.	TRBJ2-2	.	TRBV29-1	TGCAGCTCGGTGGGGGGAGCCCCCGGGGAGCTGTTTTTT	CSSVGGAPGELFF
.	TRBJ1-1	TRBD1	TRBV4-2	TGTGCCAGCAGCCAAGGGGACAGATTGAACACTGAAGCTTTCTTT	CASSQGDRLNTEAFF
few	TRBJ2-2	.	TRBV6-4	TGTGCCAGCAGTGACAGGCAGGGCGTGAACACCGGGGAGCTGTTTTTT	CASSDRQGVNTGELFF
few	TRBJ1-2	TRBD1	TRBV3-1/TRBV3-2	TGTGCCAGCAGCCCCAGGGGGCGAGGCTACACCTTC	CASSPRGRGYTF